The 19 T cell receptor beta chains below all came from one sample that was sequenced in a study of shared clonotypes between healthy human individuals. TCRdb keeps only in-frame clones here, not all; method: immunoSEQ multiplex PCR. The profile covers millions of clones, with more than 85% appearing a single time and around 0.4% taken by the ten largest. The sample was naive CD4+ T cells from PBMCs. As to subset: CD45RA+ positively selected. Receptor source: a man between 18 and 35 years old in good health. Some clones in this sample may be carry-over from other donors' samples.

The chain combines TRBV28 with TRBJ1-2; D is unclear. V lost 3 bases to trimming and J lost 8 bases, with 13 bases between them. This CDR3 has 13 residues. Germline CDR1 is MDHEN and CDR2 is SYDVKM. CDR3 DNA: TGTGCCAGCAGTTTTGTCGGCCTCTGGGGCTACACCTTC. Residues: CASSFVGLWGYTF.

This CDR3 reads CASSQNPLAGGPYNEQFF. CDR3 DNA sequence: TGTGCCAGCAGCCAGAACCCCCTAGCGGGAGGGCCCTACAATGAGCAGTTCTTC. J is TRBJ2-1 and V is TRBV28, with TRBD2 matching over 12 bases. V gave up 6 bases and J gave up 2 bases; unmatched junction bases: 11. Looked up from germline, CDR1 is MDHEN and CDR2 is SYDVKM. This CDR3 region has 18 residues. The complete variable domain, with remaining parts taken from reference TRBV28 and TRBJ2-1, reads DVKVTQSSRYLVKRTGEKVFLECVQDMDHENMFWYRQDPGLGLRLIYFSYDVKMKEKGDIPEGYSVSREKKERFSLILESASTNQTSMYLCASSQNPLAGGPYNEQFFGPGTRLTVL.

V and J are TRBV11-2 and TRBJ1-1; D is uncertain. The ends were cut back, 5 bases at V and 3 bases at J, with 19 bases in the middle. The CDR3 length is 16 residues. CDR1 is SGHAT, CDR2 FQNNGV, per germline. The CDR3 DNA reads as TGTGCCAGCAGCCCTCCTGGCCGGGGAGGTGACACTGAAGCTTTCTTT. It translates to CASSPPGRGGDTEAFF.

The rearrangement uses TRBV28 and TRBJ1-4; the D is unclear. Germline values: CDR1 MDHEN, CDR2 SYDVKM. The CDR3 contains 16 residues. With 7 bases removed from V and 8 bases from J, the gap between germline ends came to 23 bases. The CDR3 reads CASIRKGLGREEKLFF. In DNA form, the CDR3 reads TGTGCCAGCATTCGAAAAGGGTTAGGGCGCGAGGAAAAACTGTTTTTT.

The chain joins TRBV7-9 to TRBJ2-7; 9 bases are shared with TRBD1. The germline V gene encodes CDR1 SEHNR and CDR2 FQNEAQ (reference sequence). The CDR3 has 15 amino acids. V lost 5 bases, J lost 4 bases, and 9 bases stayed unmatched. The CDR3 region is CASSPIGQGLYEQYF. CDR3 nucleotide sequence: TGTGCCAGCAGCCCTATAGGACAGGGGTTGTACGAGCAGTACTTC. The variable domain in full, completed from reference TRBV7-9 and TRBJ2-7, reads DTGVSQNPRHKITKRGQNVTFRCDPISEHNRLYWYRQTLGQGPEFLTYFQNEAQLEKSRLLSDRFSAERPKGSFSTLEIQRTEQGDSAMYLCASSPIGQGLYEQYFGPGTRLTVT.

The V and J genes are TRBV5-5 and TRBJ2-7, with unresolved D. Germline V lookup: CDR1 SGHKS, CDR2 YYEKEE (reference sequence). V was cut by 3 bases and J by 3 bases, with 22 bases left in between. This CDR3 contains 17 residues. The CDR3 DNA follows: TGTGCCAGCAGCTCTACTGGACCGGCGGCGTATGGCTACGAGCAGTACTTC. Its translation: CASSSTGPAAYGYEQYF.

In DNA form, the CDR3 reads TGCGCCAGCAGCCAGCCGATAGGGTTAAGCAGCACAGATACGCAGTATTTT. Its protein is CASSQPIGLSSTDTQYF. V usage is TRBV5-1 and J usage is TRBJ2-3; no firm D call. The CDR3 consists of 17 residues. Germline V gene sequence: CDR1 SGHRS, CDR2 YFSETQ. With 4 bases removed from V and 0 bases from J, the gap between germline ends came to 18 bases.

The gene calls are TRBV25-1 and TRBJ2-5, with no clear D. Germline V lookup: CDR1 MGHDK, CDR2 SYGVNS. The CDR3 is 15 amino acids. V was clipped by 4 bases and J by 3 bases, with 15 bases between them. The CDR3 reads CASSAAEKPEETQYF. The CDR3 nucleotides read TGTGCCAGCAGTGCCGCGGAGAAACCCGAAGAGACCCAGTACTTC.

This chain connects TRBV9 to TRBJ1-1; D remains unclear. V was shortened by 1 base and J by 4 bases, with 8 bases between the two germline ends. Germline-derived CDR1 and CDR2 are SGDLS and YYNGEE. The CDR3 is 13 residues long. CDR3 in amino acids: CASSVHEGTEAFF. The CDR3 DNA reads TGTGCCAGCAGCGTACATGAGGGCACTGAAGCTTTCTTT.

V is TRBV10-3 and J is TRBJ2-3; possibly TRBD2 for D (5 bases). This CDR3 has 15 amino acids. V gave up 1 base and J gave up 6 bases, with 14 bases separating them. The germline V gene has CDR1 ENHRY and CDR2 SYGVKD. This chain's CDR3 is CAISELESAADTQYF. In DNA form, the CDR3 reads TGTGCCATCAGTGAGTTAGAGTCAGCGGCGGATACGCAGTATTTT.

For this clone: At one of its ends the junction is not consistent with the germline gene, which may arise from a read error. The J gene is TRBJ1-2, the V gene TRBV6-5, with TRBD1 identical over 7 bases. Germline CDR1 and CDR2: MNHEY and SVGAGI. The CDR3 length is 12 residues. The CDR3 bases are TGTGCCAGCACCACCCGACAGGGCCTTTATTCCTTC. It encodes CASTTRQGLYSF.

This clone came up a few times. CDR3 in amino acids: CASSQAGGSYGYTF. The CDR3 nucleotides read TGTGCCAGCAGCCAAGCTGGGGGTAGCTATGGCTACACCTTC. The chain is built from TRBV4-2 and TRBJ1-2; tentatively, D is TRBD1 (5 bases). V was shortened by 1 base and J by 4 bases, with 10 bases between the two germline ends. The germline V gene encodes CDR1 LGHNA and CDR2 YNFKEQ. The CDR3 is 14 amino acids.

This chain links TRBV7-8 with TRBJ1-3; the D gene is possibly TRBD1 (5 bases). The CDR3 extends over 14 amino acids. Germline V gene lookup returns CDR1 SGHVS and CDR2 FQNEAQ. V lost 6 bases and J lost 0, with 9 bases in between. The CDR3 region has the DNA TGTGCCAGCAGAAGGGGTGGCTCTGGAAACACCATATATTTT. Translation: CASRRGGSGNTIYF. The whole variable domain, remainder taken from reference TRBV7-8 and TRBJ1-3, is GAGVSQSPRYKVAKRGQDVALRCDPISGHVSLFWYQQALGQGPEFLTYFQNEAQLDKSGLPSDRFFAERPEGSVSTLKIQRTQQEDSAVYLCASRRGGSGNTIYFGEGSWLTVV.

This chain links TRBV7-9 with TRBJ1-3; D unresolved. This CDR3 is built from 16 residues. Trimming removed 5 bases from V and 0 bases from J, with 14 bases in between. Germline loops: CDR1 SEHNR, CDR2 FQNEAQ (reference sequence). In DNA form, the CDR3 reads TGTGCCAGCAGCCACCTCCTCGCCCTCTCTGGAAACACCATATATTTT. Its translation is CASSHLLALSGNTIYF.

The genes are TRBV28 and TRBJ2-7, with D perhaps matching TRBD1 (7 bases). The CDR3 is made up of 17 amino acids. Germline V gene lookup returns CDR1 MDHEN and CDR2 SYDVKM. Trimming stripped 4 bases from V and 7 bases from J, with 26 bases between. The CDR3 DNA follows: TGTGCCAGCAGTTACAACCGATTGCCAGGGGGGCCAAAAGAGCAGTACTTC. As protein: CASSYNRLPGGPKEQYF.

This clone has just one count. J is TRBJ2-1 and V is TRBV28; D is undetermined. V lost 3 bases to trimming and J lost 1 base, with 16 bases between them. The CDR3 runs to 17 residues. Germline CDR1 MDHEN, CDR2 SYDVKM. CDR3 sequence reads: CASSLVGRSPSYNEQFF. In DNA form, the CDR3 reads TGTGCCAGCAGTTTGGTAGGCAGATCCCCTTCCTACAATGAGCAGTTCTTC.

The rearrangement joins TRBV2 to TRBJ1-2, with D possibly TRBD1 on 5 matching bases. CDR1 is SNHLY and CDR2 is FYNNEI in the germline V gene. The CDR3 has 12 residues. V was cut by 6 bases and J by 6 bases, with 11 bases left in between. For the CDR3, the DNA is TGTGCCAGCAGGTATGGAGGGGATGGCTACACCTTC. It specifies CASRYGGDGYTF.

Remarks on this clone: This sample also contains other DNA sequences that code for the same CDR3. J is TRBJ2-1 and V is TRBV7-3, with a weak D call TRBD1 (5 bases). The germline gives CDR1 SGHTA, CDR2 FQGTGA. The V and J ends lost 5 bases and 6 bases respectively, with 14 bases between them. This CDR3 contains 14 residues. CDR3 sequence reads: CASSLRTGGNEQFF. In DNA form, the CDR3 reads TGTGCCAGCAGCCTACGAACAGGTGGCAATGAGCAGTTCTTC.

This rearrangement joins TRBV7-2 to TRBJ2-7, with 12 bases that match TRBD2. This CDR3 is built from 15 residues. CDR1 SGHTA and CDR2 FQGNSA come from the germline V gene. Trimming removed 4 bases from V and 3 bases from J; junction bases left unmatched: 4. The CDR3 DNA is TGTGCCAGCAGCTCACCGACTAGCGGGAGCTACGAGCAGTACTTC. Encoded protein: CASSSPTSGSYEQYF.